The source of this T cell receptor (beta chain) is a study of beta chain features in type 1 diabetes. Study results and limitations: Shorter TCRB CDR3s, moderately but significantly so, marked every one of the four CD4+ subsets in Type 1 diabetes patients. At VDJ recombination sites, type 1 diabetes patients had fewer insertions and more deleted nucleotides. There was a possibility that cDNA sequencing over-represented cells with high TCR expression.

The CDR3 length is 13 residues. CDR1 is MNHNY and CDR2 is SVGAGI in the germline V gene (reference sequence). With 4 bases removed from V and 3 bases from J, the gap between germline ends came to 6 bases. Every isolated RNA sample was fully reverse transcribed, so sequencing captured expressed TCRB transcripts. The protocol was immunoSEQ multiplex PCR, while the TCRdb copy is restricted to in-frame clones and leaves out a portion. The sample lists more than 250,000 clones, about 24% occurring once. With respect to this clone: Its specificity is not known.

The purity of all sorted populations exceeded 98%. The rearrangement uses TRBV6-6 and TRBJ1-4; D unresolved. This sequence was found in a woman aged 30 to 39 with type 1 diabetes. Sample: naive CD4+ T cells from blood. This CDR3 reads CASSLSANEKLFF. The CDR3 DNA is TGTGCCAGCAGTTTATCGGCTAATGAAAAACTGTTTTTT.